What follows is one T cell receptor beta chain and its context. This sample was taken from a study of blood T cell repertoires in COVID-19. With 4 bases clipped from V and 4 bases from J, the junction kept 7 bases outside the gene matches. The CDR3 totals 15 residues. In germline, CDR1 is SGHKS, CDR2 YYEKEE (reference sequence). Generated by immunoSEQ multiplex PCR, the TCRdb table keeps only in-frame clones and is missing some. The sample consists of some 48,000 clones, about nine tenths of them appearing once. Enrollment of patients from Seattle took place during active infection, with longitudinal follow-up.

This rearrangement joins TRBV5-5 to TRBJ2-1; 8 positions agree with TRBD2. The sequenced material came from peripheral blood. The TCR originated in a woman over 75 with COVID-19, enrolled during active disease. CDR3 nucleotides: TGTGCCAGCAGCCAGACGGGACTAGATTACAATGAGCAGTTCTTC. It encodes CASSQTGLDYNEQFF.